This T cell receptor (beta chain) was identified during a study of cytomegalovirus exposure and HLA in healthy donors. Study-level findings and limits: According to reports, the classifier identified cytomegalovirus status with high specificity and sensitivity. There was a cluster of highly shared sequence variants that was likely a sequencing artifact. It was only CMV serostatus that was available as immune exposure information.

This PCR relied on a set of 60 Vbeta primers and 13 Jbeta primers. Method: immunoSEQ multiplex PCR; TCRdb's copy keeps in-frame clones and lacks some. The sample lists about 130,000 clones; approximately 80% were seen once. Worth noting for this clone: Its antigen is undetermined.

The ends were cut back, 1 base at V and 6 bases at J, with 12 bases in the middle. Germline-derived CDR1 and CDR2 are SEHNR and FQNEAQ (reference sequence). This CDR3 region has 14 residues. This sequence was found in a male donor in good health and CMV-seronegative. Sequencing input: PBMCs. This chain connects TRBV7-9 to TRBJ1-1, with D maybe TRBD1 (6 bases). Here the CDR3 reads CASSLGGREAEAFF. CDR3 nucleotide sequence: TGTGCCAGCAGCTTAGGGGGGCGCGAGGCTGAAGCTTTCTTT. Using reference TRBV7-9 and TRBJ1-1 for the parts outside the CDR3, the full variable domain is DTGVSQNPRHKITKRGQNVTFRCDPISEHNRLYWYRQTLGQGPEFLTYFQNEAQLEKSRLLSDRFSAERPKGSFSTLEIQRTEQGDSAMYLCASSLGGREAEAFFGQGTRLTVV.